The 22 T cell receptor beta chains given below trace back to one sample, sequenced in a study of CD8+ T cells in alopecia areata. Once RNA had been extracted, it was reverse transcribed into cDNA to act as the sequencing template. Assay: immunoSEQ multiplex PCR; the TCRdb copy retains only in-frame clones and omits some. The top ten clones hold 2.5% to 3% of a sample with thousands of clones, 70% to 85% of them seen once. CD4+ cells of about 5 patients were further sorted as CD25+CD127-. Source material: CD4+ Tregs sorted from blood. The source is a human donor with alopecia areata.

V gene TRBV27 combines with J gene TRBJ2-1; 8 nucleotides align to TRBD2. V lost 7 bases to trimming and J lost 8 bases; unmatched junction nucleotides: 13. CDR3 size: 15 residues. Germline values: CDR1 MNHEY, CDR2 SMNVEV (reference sequence). CDR3 sequence: CASTSGRGTTYEQFF. The CDR3 nucleotides read TGTGCCAGCACTAGCGGGCGGGGGACGACGTATGAGCAGTTCTTC.

This clone was recorded once. This chain connects TRBV9 to TRBJ2-1; 7 bases line up with TRBD2. The CDR3 totals 16 residues. V gave up 4 bases and J gave up 3 bases; unmatched junction bases: 10. Per germline, CDR1 SGDLS and CDR2 YYNGEE. The DNA for the CDR3 is TGTGCCAGCAGCCCTAGGGAGGGCGGAGACTACAATGAGCAGTTCTTC. Residues: CASSPREGGDYNEQFF.

The CDR3 DNA sequence: TGTGCCAGCAGGCGGGACAGCGTAAACTACGAGCAGTACTTC. Translating gives CASRRDSVNYEQYF. The V and J genes are TRBV11-1 and TRBJ2-7; D is perhaps TRBD1 (7 bases). CDR1 and CDR2 from the germline V gene are SGHAT and FQDESV (reference sequence). The CDR3 extends over 14 amino acids. Trimming took 6 bases from V and 3 from J, leaving 15 bases between them.

The V and J genes are TRBV4-1 and TRBJ1-1; TRBD1 is a possible D gene (5 bases). The germline V and J ends were trimmed by 3 bases and 1 base, with 21 bases remaining between them. CDR1 and CDR2 (germline): MGHRA, YSYEKL. This CDR3 is built from 18 residues. This CDR3 is CASSHLIARLQGNTEAFF. The CDR3 coding sequence is TGCGCCAGCAGCCACCTGATCGCGCGGTTGCAGGGGAACACTGAAGCTTTCTTT.

As to this clone: One end of the junction is discordant with germline, which a read error may explain. The V and J genes are TRBV7-7 and TRBJ2-3; D gene ambiguous. Germline CDR1 reads SSHAT; CDR2 reads FNYEAQ (reference sequence). This CDR3 has 15 amino acids. The CDR3 coding sequence is TGTGCTAGCAGCCCCCGGGTTGGTATCACAGATACGCAGTATTTT. Translated, it gives CASSPRVGITDTQYF.

The chain joins TRBV6-6 to TRBJ1-1; no reliable D call. Trimming cost V 7 bases and J 4 bases, with 10 bases left between them. The length of the CDR3 is 12 residues. Germline V gene data show CDR1 as MNHNY and CDR2 as SVGAGI (reference sequence). The CDR3, as DNA: TGTGCCAGCAACCAGTATCGCACTGAAGCTTTCTTT. Its protein product is CASNQYRTEAFF.

The chain is built from TRBV6-5 and TRBJ1-4; D is possibly TRBD1 (5 bases). The V gene's germline CDR1 is MNHEY and CDR2 SVGAGI. With 2 bases removed from V and 8 bases from J, the gap between germline ends came to 18 bases. The CDR3 is 16 residues long. In DNA form, the CDR3 reads TGTGCCAGCAGTTACGGACCCGGGACCCTCTCGGAAAAACTGTTTTTT. Protein sequence: CASSYGPGTLSEKLFF.

CDR3 coding DNA: TGTGCCTGGTCCGTAAGGACCGCGCAGGTGAGCGGGCAGTTCTTC. It codes for CAWSVRTAQVSGQFF. V usage is TRBV30 and J usage is TRBJ2-1, with D possibly being TRBD2 (5 bases). Germline loops: CDR1 GTSNPN, CDR2 SVGIG (reference sequence). V was clipped by 5 bases and J by 12 bases, with 26 bases between them. This CDR3 is built from 15 residues.

The rearrangement uses TRBV28 and TRBJ1-6, with D perhaps TRBD1 (5 bases). The germline gives CDR1 MDHEN, CDR2 SYDVKM. Trimming took 7 bases from V and 12 from J, leaving 25 bases between them. The CDR3 contains 16 residues. CDR3 amino acids: CASTTGLGPQRVPLHF. The DNA of the CDR3 is TGTGCCAGCACCACGGGGCTCGGTCCCCAAAGGGTACCCCTCCACTTT.

This clone has just a few counts. The chain carries TRBV5-1 and TRBJ2-1; 8 bases are shared with TRBD2. With V trimmed by 0 bases and J by 5 bases, 1 base remained unmatched. Per the germline V gene, CDR1 is SGHRS and CDR2 is YFSETQ. This CDR3 contains 14 residues. CDR3 loop: CASSLGGRNNEQFF. In nucleotides, the CDR3 is TGCGCCAGCAGCTTGGGCGGGAGGAACAATGAGCAGTTCTTC.

Comment on this clone: Other DNA sequences in the sample encode the same CDR3. The chain employs TRBV10-2 and TRBJ2-3, with TRBD2 matching over 14 bases. The CDR3 length is 19 residues. In germline, CDR1 is WSHSY, CDR2 SAAADI. The ends lost 3 bases at V and 6 bases at J; junction bases unmatched: 14. The CDR3 protein is CASSDWVLGLAGVFDTQYF. The CDR3 DNA reads as TGCGCCAGCAGTGATTGGGTTTTGGGACTAGCGGGAGTCTTTGATACGCAGTATTTT.

The chain combines TRBV5-1 with TRBJ2-1; TRBD1 aligns across 8 bases. J lost 11 bases, V lost 0 bases, and 7 bases had no gene match. The V gene's germline CDR1 is SGHRS and CDR2 YFSETQ. The CDR3 extends over 14 amino acids. CDR3 coding DNA: TGCGCCAGCAGCTTGGAACCCCGGACAGGGCAGCAGTTCTTC. Its translation is CASSLEPRTGQQFF.

The chain has TRBV27 and TRBJ1-2; perhaps TRBD1 as D (6 bases). CDR1 and CDR2 from the germline V gene are MNHEY and SMNVEV (reference sequence). The V and J ends lost 4 bases and 8 bases respectively, with 20 bases between them. This CDR3 region has 15 residues. CDR3 loop: CASSSTALNRVGYTF. CDR3 nucleotides: TGTGCCAGCAGTTCCACCGCCCTTAACAGGGTCGGCTACACCTTC.

This rearrangement joins TRBV4-1 to TRBJ2-1; D might be TRBD2 (7 bases). V was pared by 4 bases and J by 6 bases, with 25 bases between. Germline V gives CDR1 MGHRA, CDR2 YSYEKL. The CDR3 has 18 residues. As DNA, the CDR3 is TGCGCCAGCAGCCGACCGCCGGGCCTAGGGGGGGTCGGCAATGAGCAGTTCTTC. This encodes CASSRPPGLGGVGNEQFF.

The chain combines TRBV27 with TRBJ1-1; 9 positions agree with TRBD1. With 7 bases clipped from V and 1 base from J, the junction kept 13 bases outside the gene matches. The CDR3 covers 17 residues. Germline-derived CDR1 and CDR2 are MNHEY and SMNVEV (reference sequence). Here the CDR3 reads CASTSLGTGPSNTEAFF. The CDR3 DNA sequence: TGTGCCAGCACCTCTCTGGGGACAGGGCCATCGAACACTGAAGCTTTCTTT.

This clone showed up just a few times. This chain connects TRBV7-8 to TRBJ1-5, with 7 nucleotides matching TRBD1. The CDR3 runs to 16 residues. CDR1 and CDR2 (germline): SGHVS, FQNEAQ. Trimming took 0 bases from V and 4 from J; bases not matched to a gene: 6. CDR3 loop: CASSLARGTANQPQHF. Here the CDR3 DNA reads TGTGCCAGCAGCTTAGCGCGGGGGACAGCTAATCAGCCCCAGCATTTT. Combining the CDR3 with reference TRBV7-8 and TRBJ1-5 gives the whole variable domain GAGVSQSPRYKVAKRGQDVALRCDPISGHVSLFWYQQALGQGPEFLTYFQNEAQLDKSGLPSDRFFAERPEGSVSTLKIQRTQQEDSAVYLCASSLARGTANQPQHFGDGTRLSIL.

This chain connects TRBV2 to TRBJ2-3; D is ambiguous. The ends were cut back, 6 bases at V and 10 bases at J, with 8 bases in the middle. Germline V CDR1 and CDR2: SNHLY, FYNNEI. The CDR3 contains 10 residues. CDR3 residues: CASSSYSQYF. CDR3 nucleotides: TGTGCCAGCAGCTCCTATTCGCAGTATTTT.

The chain couples TRBV7-9 to TRBJ2-3; tentative D call: TRBD2 (6 bases). Looked up from germline, CDR1 is SEHNR and CDR2 is FQNEAQ (reference sequence). The CDR3 contains 13 residues. The V end lost 4 bases, the J end lost 6 bases, and 11 bases lay between the germline ends. The CDR3 DNA reads as TGTGCCAGCAGCTACGCGGGACCGGATACGCAGTATTTT. This sequence encodes CASSYAGPDTQYF.

This clone was observed a few times. The chain couples TRBV19 to TRBJ2-4; weak D call: TRBD2 (5 bases). The CDR3 is made up of 15 amino acids. The V and J ends lost 7 bases and 0 bases respectively, with 13 bases between them. CDR1 is LNHDA and CDR2 is SQIVND in the germline V gene (reference sequence). The CDR3 coding sequence is TGTGCCAGTACCTCGACGGGGATAGCCAAAAACATTCAGTACTTC. Translated, it gives CASTSTGIAKNIQYF.

The V gene is TRBV5-6, the J gene TRBJ2-7; no clear D gene. In germline, CDR1 is SGHDT, CDR2 YYEEEE. The CDR3 is made up of 13 amino acids. V dropped 1 base and J dropped 3 bases, with 8 bases sitting between them. This CDR3 is CASSLTVNYEQYF. In DNA form, the CDR3 reads TGTGCCAGCAGCTTGACGGTAAACTACGAGCAGTACTTC.

The chain employs TRBV27 and TRBJ2-7, with 8 nucleotides matching TRBD2. Germline V gene lookup returns CDR1 MNHEY and CDR2 SMNVEV (reference sequence). The CDR3 runs to 15 residues. After removal of 5 bases from V and 1 base from J, the junction contained 7 bases not matched to a gene. The CDR3 coding sequence is TGTGCCAGCAGTCAACGGACTAGCCGATCCTACGAGCAGTACTTC. This sequence encodes CASSQRTSRSYEQYF.

The chain carries TRBV7-9 and TRBJ1-1; the D is unclear. The CDR3 has 13 residues. V was cut by 1 base and J by 11 bases, with 14 bases left in between. CDR1 and CDR2 from the germline V gene are SEHNR and FQNEAQ (reference sequence). The CDR3 DNA sequence: TGTGCCAGCAGCTTAGAGAGTCTGAGAGGGGCTTTCTTT. This sequence encodes CASSLESLRGAFF. Using reference TRBV7-9 and TRBJ1-1 for the parts outside the CDR3, the full variable domain is DTGVSQNPRHKITKRGQNVTFRCDPISEHNRLYWYRQTLGQGPEFLTYFQNEAQLEKSRLLSDRFSAERPKGSFSTLEIQRTEQGDSAMYLCASSLESLRGAFFGQGTRLTVV.